Listed below are T cell receptor beta chains from one sample, sequenced in a study of T cell changes during pregnancy in multiple sclerosis. Sequenced by immunoSEQ multiplex PCR; TCRdb stores in-frame clones only, minus some. The data hold about 100,000 clones, with almost 95% observed a single time. Sequencing used peripheral blood, obtained before pregnancy. These receptors all stem from a female donor with multiple sclerosis, enrolled in a pregnancy study. Both conserved end residues are part of each CDR3. A D gene is named only where the DNA matches it firmly. The size field is filled for only some rows; it gives once, few, many or a size class.

>TRBV5-1|TRBJ2-1|TRBD1|NA
TGCGCCAGCAGCTTGGAGGGACAGGGAGAGGAGCAGTTCTTC
CASSLEGQGEEQFF
>TRBV20-1|TRBJ1-1|NA|NA
TGCAGTGCCCCGGGGGTAGCTGAAGCTTTCTTT
CSAPGVAEAFF
>TRBV4-2|TRBJ2-7|NA|NA
TGTGCCAGCAGCCAAGAAGTCGGCGGGACTGCCCGCTCCTACGAGCAGTACTTC
CASSQEVGGTARSYEQYF
>TRBV7-9|TRBJ1-4|TRBD1|NA
TGTGCCAGCAGCTTAAGGTTTGAGGGGGCTACGAATGAAAAACTGTTTTTT
CASSLRFEGATNEKLFF
>TRBV5-6|TRBJ2-1|TRBD2|NA
TGTGCCAGCAGCTCTACCGGACTAGCGGGACTTGCGGGCAATGAGCAGTTCTTC
CASSSTGLAGLAGNEQFF
>TRBV11-2|TRBJ2-3|NA|NA
TGTGCCAGCAGCTTCCTTTTGACAACCACCACAGATACGCAGTATTTT
CASSFLLTTTTDTQYF
>TRBV11-2|TRBJ2-3|NA|NA
TGTGCCAGCAGCGATCGAGGTCGCACAGATACGCAGTATTTT
CASSDRGRTDTQYF
>TRBV27|TRBJ2-7|TRBD2|NA
TGTGCCAGCAGTCCGGATAGCGGGAGGAGCGTTTACGAGCAGTACTTC
CASSPDSGRSVYEQYF
>TRBV14|TRBJ2-3|NA|NA
TGTGCCAGCAGCCCTTACAGAGTCACAGATACGCAGTATTTT
CASSPYRVTDTQYF
>TRBV19|TRBJ1-1|NA|once
TGTGCCAGTAGTATAGGGGCAGCCACTGAAGCTTTCTTT
CASSIGAATEAFF
>TRBV2|TRBJ2-3|TRBD2|NA
TGTGCCAGCACCGGGGACACCGCCGCGGGAGGGCCGAAGTTCAGCAGCCTTACAGATACGCAGTATTTT
CASTGDTAAGGPKFSSLTDTQYF
>TRBV6-1|TRBJ2-4|TRBD2|NA
TGTGCCAGCAGTGAATTCGGGTTAGGTAGCGGGACTTCGCCAGCCAAAAACATTCAGTACTTC
CASSEFGLGSGTSPAKNIQYF
>TRBV5-1|TRBJ2-6|NA|NA
TGCGCCAGCAGCTTGACTTCGGGGTCAGGGGCCAACGTCCTGACTTTC
CASSLTSGSGANVLTF
>TRBV6-5|TRBJ2-5|NA|NA
TGTGCCAGCAGTTACACGCGGAATCAAGAGACCCAGTACTTC
CASSYTRNQETQYF
>TRBV10-3|TRBJ2-1|NA|NA
TGTGCCATCAGTGAGCCCATGAGCCCAAGAATCGATGAGCAGTTCTTC
CAISEPMSPRIDEQFF
>TRBV29-1|TRBJ1-1|NA|NA
TGCAGCGTCGGTGGAGCTTTCTTT
CSVGGAFF
>TRBV7-9|TRBJ1-1|TRBD1|NA
TGTGCCAGCAGCTTGACAGGGGCTGAAGCTTTCTTT
CASSLTGAEAFF
>TRBV2|TRBJ2-7|NA|NA
TGTGCCAGCAGTGAAGTAGTACAGAGCACCTACGAGCAGTACTTC
CASSEVVQSTYEQYF
>TRBV5-1|TRBJ2-1|TRBD1|NA
TGCGCCAGCAGCTTGGGGACAGGAGCTGGCTACAATGAGCAGTTCTTC
CASSLGTGAGYNEQFF
>TRBV2|TRBJ2-3|NA|NA
TGTGCCAGCAGTGAAGAGGATCTGGGCAGCACAGATACGCAGTATTTT
CASSEEDLGSTDTQYF
>TRBV28|TRBJ2-1|TRBD2|NA
TGTGCCAGTATAGCGGGAATTTACAATGAGCAGTTCTTC
CASIAGIYNEQFF
>TRBV19|TRBJ1-2|TRBD1|NA
TGTGCCAGTAGATCAGGACAGGGCTCTCTATCAAACGGCTACACCTTC
CASRSGQGSLSNGYTF
>TRBV6-1|TRBJ1-4|NA|NA
TGTGCCACATTACAGGGAGGGAATGAAAAACTGTTTTTT
CATLQGGNEKLFF
>TRBV5-1|TRBJ1-1|TRBD1|NA
TGCGCCAGCAGCCAGACAGGGCATGGGGACACTGAAGCTTTCTTT
CASSQTGHGDTEAFF
>TRBV30|TRBJ2-2|NA|NA
TGTGCCTGGGACCTAGGGCAGGGGTTTGCCGGGGAGCTGTTTTTT
CAWDLGQGFAGELFF
>TRBV19|TRBJ2-3|TRBD1|NA
TGTGCCAGTGTCCCTCGGGACAGGGGGCCCGATACGCAGTATTTT
CASVPRDRGPDTQYF
>TRBV7-9|TRBJ2-7|NA|NA
TGTGCCAGCAGCTTAGTGGGGGGGCACAGGAACTCCTACGAGCAGTACTTC
CASSLVGGHRNSYEQYF
>TRBV5-5|TRBJ2-7|TRBD2|NA
TGTGCCAGCAGCTTGGCGGGCGGGAGAGGATACGAGCAGTACTTC
CASSLAGGRGYEQYF
>TRBV5-1|TRBJ1-1|NA|NA
TGCGCCAGCAGTTTCCGGAGGAACACTGAAGCTTTCTTT
CASSFRRNTEAFF
>TRBV27|TRBJ2-5|TRBD2|NA
TGTGCCAGCAGAACTAGCGGGTCGGTTGAGACCCAGTACTTC
CASRTSGSVETQYF
>TRBV30|TRBJ1-1|NA|NA
TGTGCCTGGAGTACAGGGTGGGCCCCGAACACTGAAGCTTTCTTT
CAWSTGWAPNTEAFF
>TRBV19|TRBJ1-1|TRBD1|NA
TGTGCCAGTAGTCGGGGGACAGGGGTTCGAGCTGAAGCTTTCTTT
CASSRGTGVRAEAFF
>TRBV4-1|TRBJ1-1|NA|NA
TGCGCCAGCAGCCTATTAACAGGGCGGGACACTGAAGCTTTCTTT
CASSLLTGRDTEAFF
>TRBV5-1|TRBJ2-7|TRBD2|NA
TGCGCCAGCAGCTTGTCGGCCGGGAGGGTGTACGAGCAGTACTTC
CASSLSAGRVYEQYF
>TRBV7-9|TRBJ2-5|NA|NA
TGTGCCAGCAGCCGCTCGGACAGTCTGTACCAAGAGACCCAGTACTTC
CASSRSDSLYQETQYF
>TRBV4-1|TRBJ2-5|NA|once
TGCGCCAGCAGCCCTCAGATCGCTAGCGTAGCCCAAGAGACCCAGTACTTC
CASSPQIASVAQETQYF
>TRBV5-5|TRBJ1-1|NA|NA
TGTGCCAGCAGCCACCAGGGTAGTACGCCTGAAGCTTTCTTT
CASSHQGSTPEAFF
>TRBV27|TRBJ1-2|NA|NA
TGTGCCAGCAGCCGGAACAACAGGCGTTACTATGGCTACACCTTC
CASSRNNRRYYGYTF
>TRBV28|TRBJ2-2|TRBD2|NA
TGTGCCAGCAGTTTAGGACTAGCGACCGGGGAGCTGTTTTTT
CASSLGLATGELFF
>TRBV2|TRBJ1-4|NA|large
TGTGCCAGCTGGGTCGGGTTCGGTAACGAAAAACTGTTTTTT
CASWVGFGNEKLFF
>TRBV28|TRBJ2-7|NA|NA
TGTGCCAGCAGTTTAACAGGCGCTAGCTCCTACGAGCAGTACTTC
CASSLTGASSYEQYF
>TRBV28|TRBJ1-1|NA|few
TGTGCCAGCAGTTTACAGAACACTGAAGCTTTCTTT
CASSLQNTEAFF
>TRBV30|TRBJ2-1|NA|NA
TGTGCCTGGAGTTCACCTACGGGCAATGAGCAGTTCTTC
CAWSSPTGNEQFF
>TRBV19|TRBJ1-4|NA|NA
TGTGCCAGTAGTATTAGGGGCACAACTAATGAAAAACTGTTTTTT
CASSIRGTTNEKLFF
>TRBV5-1|TRBJ2-5|NA|NA
TGCGCCAGCAGCTCCCCACAGAATTTCCAAGAGACCCAGTACTTC
CASSSPQNFQETQYF
>TRBV27|TRBJ2-1|TRBD1|NA
TGTGCCAGCAGGGCAGGGGGTAATGAGCAGTTCTTC
CASRAGGNEQFF
>TRBV7-9|TRBJ2-2|NA|NA
TGTGCCAGCAGCCCTAACACCGGGGAGCTGTTTTTT
CASSPNTGELFF
>TRBV11-2|TRBJ1-2|TRBD1|NA
TGTGCCAGCAGCGTGACAGGGTCCAGGGGCTACACCTTC
CASSVTGSRGYTF
>TRBV18|TRBJ1-4|TRBD1|once
TGTGCCAGCTCACAACAGGGGCGAGAAAAACTGTTTTTT
CASSQQGREKLFF
>TRBV4-2|TRBJ2-7|TRBD2|few
TGTGCCAGCAGCCAAGATAGCGGGAGTTTTTACGAGCAGTACTTC
CASSQDSGSFYEQYF
>TRBV28|TRBJ1-2|NA|NA
TGTGCCAGCAGTTTTTCGCGGACAGCAAAGGATGGCTACACCTTC
CASSFSRTAKDGYTF
>TRBV5-6|TRBJ1-1|TRBD1|once
TGTGCCAGCAGCTTTGGGACAGGGCACACTGAAGCTTTCTTT
CASSFGTGHTEAFF
>TRBV30|TRBJ1-1|TRBD1|NA
TGTGCCTGGAGAAGTCGTAGGACAGGATTGAACACTGAAGCTTTCTTT
CAWRSRRTGLNTEAFF
>TRBV6-5|TRBJ1-1|NA|NA
TGTGCCAGCAGTTACTCAGGACAGCATCACACTGAAGCTTTCTTT
CASSYSGQHHTEAFF
>TRBV15|TRBJ2-7|TRBD2|NA
TGTGCCACCAGCCGAATCTCGACTAGCGGTCCCTACGAGCAGTACTTC
CATSRISTSGPYEQYF
>TRBV7-2|TRBJ1-1|NA|NA
TGTGCCAGCAGCTTAGGGGGGCTGCCTGGAGGAGCTTTCTTT
CASSLGGLPGGAFF
>TRBV23-1|TRBJ2-7|TRBD2|NA
TGCGCCAGCAGACCATGGGGCCCTTGGGGTCTAGCGGGACAAACCTACGAGCAGTACTTC
CASRPWGPWGLAGQTYEQYF
>TRBV10-2|TRBJ1-2|NA|NA
TGCGCCAGCAGTGAGGGGGGGGCCCATGGCTACACCTTC
CASSEGGAHGYTF
>TRBV5-4|TRBJ2-1|NA|once
TGTGCCAGCAGCTCCAACAATGAGCAGTTCTTC
CASSSNNEQFF
>TRBV27|TRBJ2-2|NA|once
TGTGCCAGCAGTTTATCTCGGGGTAACGGGGAGCTGTTTTTT
CASSLSRGNGELFF